The 16 T cell receptor beta chains listed next were all sequenced from one sample in a study of blood T cell repertoires in COVID-19. Some clones are missing from TCRdb's copy, which holds only in-frame ones; the method was immunoSEQ multiplex PCR. The sample records over 250,000 clones, 90% being singletons. Sequences were obtained from PBMCs or T cells enriched from blood (not recorded which). The receptors derive from a woman aged 25-40 years who had recovered from COVID-19.

This clone was detected once. The chain carries TRBV5-1 and TRBJ2-2; TRBD2 matches 14 bases. The CDR3 is 16 residues long. The germline gives CDR1 SGHRS, CDR2 YFSETQ. V was pared by 4 bases and J by 7 bases, with 6 bases of the junction left unmatched. In DNA, the CDR3 is TGCGCCAGCAGCCTAGGACTAGCGGGAGGACTCGGGGAGCTGTTTTTT. This sequence encodes CASSLGLAGGLGELFF.

The rearrangement uses TRBV7-2 and TRBJ2-1, with 9 bases fitting TRBD1. After removal of 2 bases from V and 4 bases from J, the junction contained 3 bases not matched to a gene. Germline V CDR1 and CDR2: SGHTA, FQGNSA. The CDR3 is made up of 15 amino acids. For the CDR3, the DNA is TGTGCCAGCAGCTTAAACAGGGGGCTATACAATGAGCAGTTCTTC. Translated: CASSLNRGLYNEQFF.

This chain links TRBV7-2 with TRBJ1-1; D perhaps matches TRBD1 (6 bases). This CDR3 comprises 14 residues. CDR1 and CDR2 from the germline V gene are SGHTA and FQGNSA. V lost 5 bases, J lost 4 bases, and 14 bases lay in between. This chain's CDR3 is CASSLRQEVTEAFF. The CDR3 coding sequence is TGTGCCAGCAGCCTACGACAGGAAGTCACTGAAGCTTTCTTT.

This CDR3 is CASSVTTVTQETQYF. The DNA of the CDR3 is TGCGCCAGCAGCGTCACGACAGTAACTCAAGAGACCCAGTACTTC. The rearrangement links TRBV4-3 to TRBJ2-5, with TRBD1 as a possible D gene (5 bases). V shed 5 bases and J shed 2 bases, with 15 bases lying between them. This CDR3 contains 15 residues. CDR1 is LGHNA and CDR2 is YSLEER in the germline V gene.

The V gene is TRBV6-5, the J gene TRBJ1-3; a possible D gene is TRBD1 (6 bases). Trimming left V 2 bases short and J 3 bases short, with 14 bases between. This CDR3 comprises 16 residues. Looked up from germline, CDR1 is MNHEY and CDR2 is SVGAGI. The CDR3 is CASSYKGGSDGNTIYF. Here the CDR3 DNA reads TGTGCCAGCAGTTACAAAGGGGGATCGGATGGAAACACCATATATTTT.

The chain uses TRBV9 and TRBJ2-3; D might be TRBD2 (6 bases). The germline V gene encodes CDR1 SGDLS and CDR2 YYNGEE. The germline V and J ends were trimmed by 2 bases and 6 bases, with 16 bases remaining between them. The CDR3 is 15 amino acids. As DNA, the CDR3 is TGTGCCAGCAGCGTTAGCGGAGCCCGGCGGGATACGCAGTATTTT. Translating it yields CASSVSGARRDTQYF.

This chain links TRBV9 with TRBJ1-3; maybe TRBD1 (5 bases). V was pared by 0 bases and J by 1 base, with 8 bases between. The CDR3 is 15 amino acids. CDR1 and CDR2 from the germline V gene are SGDLS and YYNGEE. CDR3 sequence (DNA): TGTGCCAGCAGCGTAGGGGGGGAGTCTGGAAACACCATATATTTT. Protein sequence: CASSVGGESGNTIYF.

The V gene is TRBV11-2, the J gene TRBJ1-1; no clear D gene. This CDR3 comprises 16 residues. Germline values: CDR1 SGHAT, CDR2 FQNNGV. V was trimmed by 4 bases and J by 1 base, leaving 16 bases between them. This CDR3 reads CASSSPRGRRNTEAFF. Written as DNA, the CDR3 is TGTGCCAGCAGCTCCCCCCGAGGCCGACGGAACACTGAAGCTTTCTTT. Together with reference TRBV11-2 and TRBJ1-1, the CDR3 gives the full variable domain: EAGVAQSPRYKIIEKRQSVAFWCNPISGHATLYWYQQILGQGPKLLIQFQNNGVVDDSQLPKDRFSAERLKGVDSTLKIQPAKLEDSAVYLCASSSPRGRRNTEAFFGQGTRLTVV.

The chain is built from TRBV19 and TRBJ2-7, with no clear D. Germline V gives CDR1 LNHDA, CDR2 SQIVND (reference sequence). Trimming removed 7 bases from V and 3 bases from J, with 16 bases in between. The CDR3 runs 14 residues. CDR3 in amino acids: CASKNSVGFYEQYF. In DNA form, the CDR3 reads TGTGCCAGTAAGAATTCTGTCGGTTTCTACGAGCAGTACTTC.

The count of this clone is one. The chain joins TRBV19 to TRBJ2-7; TRBD1 might be the D (6 bases). The CDR3 spans 14 residues. Germline V gene lookup returns CDR1 LNHDA and CDR2 SQIVND (reference sequence). The V end lost 5 bases, the J end lost 2 bases, and 13 bases lay between the germline ends. The CDR3 sequence is CASSALDRAYEQYF. The CDR3 region has the DNA TGTGCCAGTAGTGCCCTGGACAGAGCCTACGAGCAGTACTTC. Full variable domain (outside the CDR3, taken from reference TRBV19 and TRBJ2-7): DGGITQSPKYLFRKEGQNVTLSCEQNLNHDAMYWYRQDPGQGLRLIYYSQIVNDFQKGDIAEGYSVSREKKESFPLTVTSAQKNPTAFYLCASSALDRAYEQYFGPGTRLTVT.

The rearrangement joins TRBV27 to TRBJ1-5; D ambiguous. Per the germline V gene, CDR1 is MNHEY and CDR2 is SMNVEV (reference sequence). Trimming stripped 3 bases from V and 0 bases from J, with 12 bases between. This CDR3 contains 16 residues. This CDR3 is CASSFQGGPSNQPQHF. As DNA, the CDR3 is TGTGCCAGCAGTTTCCAAGGAGGTCCTAGCAATCAGCCCCAGCATTTT.

J is TRBJ2-3 and V is TRBV3-1 (or the pseudogene TRBV3-2); tentatively, D is TRBD2 (7 bases). V lost 0 bases and J lost 4, with 20 bases in between. From germline, CDR1 is LGHDT and CDR2 YNNKEL (reference sequence). This CDR3 region has 18 residues. The CDR3 protein is CASSQDFRGGPYSDTQYF. CDR3 sequence (DNA): TGTGCCAGCAGCCAAGATTTTAGGGGGGGCCCTTATTCAGATACGCAGTATTTT.

The chain links TRBV7-9 to TRBJ2-7; 14 bases map to TRBD2. V trimming: 4 bases; J trimming: 3 bases; junction bases outside the gene matches: 8. This CDR3 region has 17 residues. CDR1 is SEHNR, CDR2 FQNEAQ, per germline (reference sequence). DNA for the CDR3: TGTGCCAGCAGCTCCGTTCCCGGGACTAGCGGGAGCTACGAGCAGTACTTC. Its translation is CASSSVPGTSGSYEQYF.

The genes are TRBV5-6 and TRBJ1-2, with a possible D match to TRBD1 (5 bases). V was shortened by 6 bases and J by 4 bases, with 13 bases between the two germline ends. Germline-derived CDR1 and CDR2 are SGHDT and YYEEEE. There are 13 residues in the CDR3. Written as DNA, the CDR3 is TGTGCCAGCATAAGGGGAGGGTTCTATGGCTACACCTTC. It translates to CASIRGGFYGYTF. Full variable domain (rest looked up from reference TRBV5-6 and TRBJ1-2): DAGVTQSPTHLIKTRGQQVTLRCSPKSGHDTVSWYQQALGQGPQFIFQYYEEEERQRGNFPDRFSGHQFPNYSSELNVNALLLGDSALYLCASIRGGFYGYTFGSGTRLTVV.

V is TRBV6-2 or TRBV6-3 and J is TRBJ1-5, with a weak D call TRBD1 (6 bases). The CDR3 runs 15 residues. Germline CDR1 reads MNHEY; CDR2 reads SVGEGT. Trimming removed 2 bases from V and 1 base from J, with 9 bases in between. Written as DNA, the CDR3 is TGTGCCAGCAGTTACCCGGGACAAAGCAATCAGCCCCAGCATTTT. Translating it yields CASSYPGQSNQPQHF.

V and J are TRBV3-1 (or the pseudogene TRBV3-2) and TRBJ2-4; TRBD2 aligns across 13 bases. Per germline, CDR1 LGHDT and CDR2 YNNKEL (reference sequence). The CDR3 loop spans 15 amino acids. With 4 bases clipped from V and 11 bases from J, the junction kept 8 bases outside the gene matches. The CDR3 is CASSPPGLAGTFQYF. The DNA for the CDR3 is TGTGCCAGCAGCCCGCCGGGACTAGCGGGAACTTTTCAGTACTTC.